This T cell receptor (beta chain) came from a study of T-cell memory formation after mild COVID-19. Whole-study results and caveats: Mainly CM and EM harbored the contracting CD4+ clones; mainly EMRA harbored the CD8+ ones.

TCRdb ran MiXCR on the 5' RACE reads and lists one entry per CDR3 protein. The sample includes over 130,000 distinct CDR3 sequences, roughly 13% of them seen just once. Ten or more counts support this clonotype. Its antigen remains unknown. The sequenced material came from PBMCs or a T cell subset sorted from them (not recorded which). This TCR came from an adult woman who had mild COVID-19 (a few samples of this study predate the infection). Cell type and time point are not known.

Written as DNA, the CDR3 is TGTGCCAGCAGCTTAGAGGGGACAGGGAGGCATCAGCCCCAGCATTTT. Amino acids: CASSLEGTGRHQPQHF. The J gene is TRBJ1-5, the V gene TRBV7-9; 9 nucleotides line up with TRBD1. Germline V gene lookup returns CDR1 SEHNR and CDR2 FQNEAQ (reference sequence). The CDR3 has 16 amino acids. The junction had 6 bases not matched to a gene; V was cut back by 1 base and J by 5 bases.